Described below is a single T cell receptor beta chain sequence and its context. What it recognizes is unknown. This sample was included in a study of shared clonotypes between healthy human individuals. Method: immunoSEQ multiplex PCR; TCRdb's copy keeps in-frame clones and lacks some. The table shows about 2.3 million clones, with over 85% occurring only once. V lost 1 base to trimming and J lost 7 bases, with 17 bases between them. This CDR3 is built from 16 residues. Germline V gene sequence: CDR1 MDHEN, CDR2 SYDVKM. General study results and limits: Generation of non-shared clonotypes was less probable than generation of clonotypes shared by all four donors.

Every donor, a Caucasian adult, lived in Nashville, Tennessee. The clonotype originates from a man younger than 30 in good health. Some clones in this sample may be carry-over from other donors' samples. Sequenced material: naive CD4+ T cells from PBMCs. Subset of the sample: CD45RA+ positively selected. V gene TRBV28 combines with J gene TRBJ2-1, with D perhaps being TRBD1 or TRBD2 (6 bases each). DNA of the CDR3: TGTGCCAGCAGTTTATCGGGGGCAGGGTGGGGAAATGAGCAGTTCTTC. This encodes CASSLSGAGWGNEQFF. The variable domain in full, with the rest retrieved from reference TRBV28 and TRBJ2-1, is DVKVTQSSRYLVKRTGEKVFLECVQDMDHENMFWYRQDPGLGLRLIYFSYDVKMKEKGDIPEGYSVSREKKERFSLILESASTNQTSMYLCASSLSGAGWGNEQFFGPGTRLTVL.